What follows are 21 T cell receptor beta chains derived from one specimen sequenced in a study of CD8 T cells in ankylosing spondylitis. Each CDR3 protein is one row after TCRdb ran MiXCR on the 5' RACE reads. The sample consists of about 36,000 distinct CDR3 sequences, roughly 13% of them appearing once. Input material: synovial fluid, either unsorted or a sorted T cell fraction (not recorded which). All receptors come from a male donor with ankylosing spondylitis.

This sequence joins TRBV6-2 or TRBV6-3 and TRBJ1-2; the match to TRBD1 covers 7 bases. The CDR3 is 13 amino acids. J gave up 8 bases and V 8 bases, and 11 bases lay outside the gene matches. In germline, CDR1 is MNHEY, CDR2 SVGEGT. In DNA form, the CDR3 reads TGTGCCAGCCACTCTGGGACAGCGGAGGGCTACACCTTC. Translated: CASHSGTAEGYTF.

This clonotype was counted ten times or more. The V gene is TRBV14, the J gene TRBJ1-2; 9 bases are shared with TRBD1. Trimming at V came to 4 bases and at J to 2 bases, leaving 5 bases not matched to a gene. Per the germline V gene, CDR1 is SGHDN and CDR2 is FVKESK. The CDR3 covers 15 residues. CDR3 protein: CASSLSGTGNYGYTF. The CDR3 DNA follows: TGTGCCAGCAGCCTTTCCGGGACAGGGAACTATGGCTACACCTTC.

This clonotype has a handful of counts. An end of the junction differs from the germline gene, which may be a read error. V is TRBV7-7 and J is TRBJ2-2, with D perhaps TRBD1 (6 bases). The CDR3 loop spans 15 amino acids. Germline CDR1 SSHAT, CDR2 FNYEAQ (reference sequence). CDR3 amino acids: CASSSQQGNTGELFF. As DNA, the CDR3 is TGTGCTAGCAGCTCCCAACAGGGAAACACCGGGGAGCTGTTTTTT. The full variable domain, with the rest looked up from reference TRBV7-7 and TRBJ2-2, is GAGVSQSPRYKVTKRGQDVTLRCDPISSHATLYWYQQALGQGPEFLTYFNYEAQPDKSGLPSDRFSAERPEGSISTLTIQRTEQRDSAMYRCASSSQQGNTGELFFGEGSRLTVL.

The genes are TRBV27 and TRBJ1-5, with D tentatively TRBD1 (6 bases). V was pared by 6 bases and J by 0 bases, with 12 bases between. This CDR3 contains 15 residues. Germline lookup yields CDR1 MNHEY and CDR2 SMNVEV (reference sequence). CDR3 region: CASRQGPLSNQPQHF. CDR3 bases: TGTGCCAGCAGACAGGGCCCTCTTAGCAATCAGCCCCAGCATTTT.

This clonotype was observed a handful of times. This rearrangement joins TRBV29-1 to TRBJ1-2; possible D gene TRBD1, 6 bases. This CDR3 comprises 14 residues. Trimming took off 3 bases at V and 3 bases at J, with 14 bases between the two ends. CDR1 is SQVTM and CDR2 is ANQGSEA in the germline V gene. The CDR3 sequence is CSVEDRDTYYGYTF. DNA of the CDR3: TGCAGCGTTGAGGACCGGGACACCTACTATGGCTACACCTTC.

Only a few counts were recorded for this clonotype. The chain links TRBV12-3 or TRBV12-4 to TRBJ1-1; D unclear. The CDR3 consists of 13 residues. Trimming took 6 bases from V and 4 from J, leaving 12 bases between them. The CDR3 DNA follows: TGTGCCAGCAGGCTTGAAGTCACCACTGAAGCTTTCTTT. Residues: CASRLEVTTEAFF.

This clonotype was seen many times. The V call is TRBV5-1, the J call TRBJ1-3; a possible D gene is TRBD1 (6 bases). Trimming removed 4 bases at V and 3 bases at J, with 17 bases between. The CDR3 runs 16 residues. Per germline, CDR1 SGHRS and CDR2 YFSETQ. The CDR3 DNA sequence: TGCGCCAGCAGCCCTCGCGGGGGGCAGATTGGAAACACCATATATTTT. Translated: CASSPRGGQIGNTIYF.

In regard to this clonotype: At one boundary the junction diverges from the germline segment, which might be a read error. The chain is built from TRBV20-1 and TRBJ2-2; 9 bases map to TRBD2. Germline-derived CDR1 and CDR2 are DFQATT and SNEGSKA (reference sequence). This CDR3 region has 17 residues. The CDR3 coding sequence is TGCTGTGCTAGAGATGGCGGGAGGGCCACGAACACCGGGGAGCTGTTTTTT. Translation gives CCARDGGRATNTGELFF.

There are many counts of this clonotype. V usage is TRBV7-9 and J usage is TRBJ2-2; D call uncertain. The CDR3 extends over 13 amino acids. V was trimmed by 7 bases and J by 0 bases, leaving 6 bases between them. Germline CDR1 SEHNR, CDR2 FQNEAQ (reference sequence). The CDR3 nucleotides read TGTGCCAGCACGGATACGAACACCGGGGAGCTGTTTTTT. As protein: CASTDTNTGELFF.

For the CDR3, the DNA is TGCGCCAGCAGCCAAGATCTAGACGGGACAGGGAGGCAAGGCTACACCTTC. It yields the protein CASSQDLDGTGRQGYTF. This rearrangement joins TRBV4-3 to TRBJ1-2, with TRBD1 identical over 9 bases. V trimming: 0 bases; J trimming: 8 bases; junction bases outside the gene matches: 13. This CDR3 contains 17 residues. Per the germline V gene, CDR1 is LGHNA and CDR2 is YSLEER.

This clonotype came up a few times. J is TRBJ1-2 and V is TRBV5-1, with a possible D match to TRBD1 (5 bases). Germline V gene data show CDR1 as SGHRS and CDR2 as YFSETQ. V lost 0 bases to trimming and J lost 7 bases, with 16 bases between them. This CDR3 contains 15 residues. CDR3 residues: CASSLAAAGPGGYTF. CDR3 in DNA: TGCGCCAGCAGCTTGGCGGCGGCAGGGCCCGGTGGCTACACCTTC.

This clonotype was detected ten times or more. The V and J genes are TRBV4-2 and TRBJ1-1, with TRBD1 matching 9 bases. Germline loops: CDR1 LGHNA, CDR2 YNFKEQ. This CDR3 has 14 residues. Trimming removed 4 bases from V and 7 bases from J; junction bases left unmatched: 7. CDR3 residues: CASSPTGGRDEAFF. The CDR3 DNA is TGTGCCAGCAGCCCGACAGGGGGTAGGGATGAAGCTTTCTTT.

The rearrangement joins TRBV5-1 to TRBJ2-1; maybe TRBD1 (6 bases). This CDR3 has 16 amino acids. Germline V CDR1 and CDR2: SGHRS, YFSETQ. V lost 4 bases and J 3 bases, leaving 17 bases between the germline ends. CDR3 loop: CASSNYRVRGYNEQFF. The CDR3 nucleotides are TGCGCCAGCAGCAACTACAGGGTGAGGGGCTACAATGAGCAGTTCTTC.

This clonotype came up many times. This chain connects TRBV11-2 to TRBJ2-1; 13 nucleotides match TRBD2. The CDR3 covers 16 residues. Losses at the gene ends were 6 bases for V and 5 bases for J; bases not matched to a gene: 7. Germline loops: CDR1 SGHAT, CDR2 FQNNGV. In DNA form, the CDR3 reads TGTGCCAGCAGTCTATCGGGACTAGCGGGGAACAATGAGCAGTTCTTC. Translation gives CASSLSGLAGNNEQFF.

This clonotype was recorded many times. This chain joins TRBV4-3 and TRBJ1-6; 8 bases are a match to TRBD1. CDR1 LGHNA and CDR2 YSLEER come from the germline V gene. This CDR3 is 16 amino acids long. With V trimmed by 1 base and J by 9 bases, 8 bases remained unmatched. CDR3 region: CASSQGAGGGSSPLHF. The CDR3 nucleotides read TGCGCCAGCAGCCAAGGTGCAGGGGGCGGTAGTTCACCCCTCCACTTT.

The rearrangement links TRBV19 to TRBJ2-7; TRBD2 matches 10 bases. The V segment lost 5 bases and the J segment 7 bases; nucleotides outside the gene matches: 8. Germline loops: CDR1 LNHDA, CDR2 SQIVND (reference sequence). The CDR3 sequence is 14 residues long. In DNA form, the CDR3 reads TGTGCCAGTAGTCTCTGGCTAGCGGGAGAAGAGCAGTACTTC. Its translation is CASSLWLAGEEQYF.

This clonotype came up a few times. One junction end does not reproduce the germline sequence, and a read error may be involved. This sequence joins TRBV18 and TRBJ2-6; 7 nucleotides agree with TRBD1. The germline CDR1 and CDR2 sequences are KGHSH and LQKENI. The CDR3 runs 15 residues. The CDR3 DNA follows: TGTGCCAGCTCGCCACAGGGGTCTGGGGCCAACGTCCTGACTTTC. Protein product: CASSPQGSGANVLTF.

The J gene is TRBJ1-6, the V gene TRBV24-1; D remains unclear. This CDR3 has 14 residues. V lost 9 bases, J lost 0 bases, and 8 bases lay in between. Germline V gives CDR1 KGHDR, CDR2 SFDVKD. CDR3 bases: TGTGCCACCCAAGGGAGCTCCTATAATTCACCCCTCCACTTT. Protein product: CATQGSSYNSPLHF.

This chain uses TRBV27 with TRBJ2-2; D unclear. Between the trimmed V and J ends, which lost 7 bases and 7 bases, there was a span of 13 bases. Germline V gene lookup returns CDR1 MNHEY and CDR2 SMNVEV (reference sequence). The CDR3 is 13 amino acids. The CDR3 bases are TGTGCCAGCACCCCTATCTCTGGCGGGGAGCTGTTTTTT. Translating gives CASTPISGGELFF.

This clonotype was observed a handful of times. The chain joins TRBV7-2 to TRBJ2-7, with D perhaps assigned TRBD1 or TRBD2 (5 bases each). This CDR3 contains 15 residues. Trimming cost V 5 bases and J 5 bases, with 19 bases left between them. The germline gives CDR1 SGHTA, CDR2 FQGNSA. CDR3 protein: CASSKQGAWGNEQYF. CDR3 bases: TGTGCCAGCAGCAAACAAGGGGCATGGGGGAACGAGCAGTACTTC.

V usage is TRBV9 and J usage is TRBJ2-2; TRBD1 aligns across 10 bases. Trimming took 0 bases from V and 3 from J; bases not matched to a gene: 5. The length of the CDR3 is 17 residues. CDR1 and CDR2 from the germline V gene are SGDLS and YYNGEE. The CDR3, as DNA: TGTGCCAGCAGCGTAGCTACCGGACAGGGGGACACCGGGGAGCTGTTTTTT. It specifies CASSVATGQGDTGELFF.